This TCR beta chain was profiled in a study of blood T cell repertoires in COVID-19. Enrolled through a virtual design, the participants were between 18 and 89 years of age and came from roughly 22 US areas. Cohort placement rested on clinical history that participants reported themselves. Donors of Cohort 3 who recovered were those that had two negative PCRs, clearance, or symptom resolution. This CDR3 comprises 15 residues. The J segment lost 6 bases and the V segment lost 1 base, leaving 3 bases of the junction unmatched. Germline assignment: CDR1 LGHNA and CDR2 YSLEER. Sequenced by immunoSEQ multiplex PCR; TCRdb stores in-frame clones only, minus some. The table includes approximately 350,000 clones, under 85% detected once.

The TCR originated in a woman aged 45-59 years who had recovered from COVID-19. The rearrangement joins TRBV4-3 to TRBJ2-2; TRBD2 matches at 9 bases. Source material: PBMCs or T cells enriched from blood (not recorded which). The CDR3 sequence: CASSQVQRGAGELFF. As DNA, the CDR3 is TGCGCCAGCAGCCAAGTCCAGCGGGGGGCCGGGGAGCTGTTTTTT.